The 24 T cell receptor beta chains reported below all come from one sample, sequenced in a study of human T cells and chemical hapten exposure. Noted time point: patch test 2, 6 weeks after DPC sensitization. Treatment in this sample: therapeutic diphenylcyclopropenone sensitization with weekly scalp DPC. TCRdb fed the RACE reads into MiXCR, producing one record per CDR3 protein. The sample lists about 40,000 distinct CDR3 sequences, approximately 3.4% occurring once. The sequences come from whole blood, collected in connection with sensitization to the hapten diphenylcyclopropenone (DPC). The receptors shown here come from a man aged 40-50 years with alopecia areata. Some clones in this sample may be carry-over from other donors' samples.

This clonotype was counted ten times or more. V and J are TRBV10-3 and TRBJ1-5, with 9 bases identical to TRBD1. This CDR3 region has 15 residues. The V gene end was trimmed by 2 bases and the J gene end by 6 bases; junction bases not matched to a gene: 5. Germline V gene data show CDR1 as ENHRY and CDR2 as SYGVKD. The CDR3 sequence is CAISEGTGLSQPQHF. CDR3 sequence (DNA): TGTGCCATCAGTGAGGGGACAGGGCTCTCTCAGCCCCAGCATTTT.

This clonotype has at least ten counts. J is TRBJ2-7 and V is TRBV6-6; D is tentatively TRBD1 or TRBD2 (5 bases each). This CDR3 has 15 residues. Germline CDR1 reads MNHNY; CDR2 reads SVGAGI (reference sequence). Trimming shortened V by 0 bases and J by 5 bases, and 14 bases separated the two germline ends. CDR3 DNA sequence: TGTGCCAGCAGTTACTCGTCTCCAGGGAGCGACGAGCAGTACTTC. Encoded protein: CASSYSSPGSDEQYF.

This clonotype was counted at least ten times. The chain links TRBV7-2 to TRBJ1-1; the D is unclear. Looked up from germline, CDR1 is SGHTA and CDR2 is FQGNSA. V was pared by 5 bases and J by 3 bases, with 10 bases between. The CDR3 extends over 13 amino acids. The CDR3 nucleotides are TGTGCCAGCAGCCCAGACCCGGACACTGAAGCTTTCTTT. Its translation is CASSPDPDTEAFF.

CDR3 amino acids: CASTARGPGETQYF. The CDR3 DNA reads TGTGCCAGCACCGCAAGGGGCCCTGGGGAGACCCAGTACTTC. This chain links TRBV28 with TRBJ2-5; D is possibly TRBD1 (5 bases). Germline CDR1 reads MDHEN; CDR2 reads SYDVKM. The V end was cut by 7 bases, the J end by 5 bases, with 17 bases between. This CDR3 comprises 14 residues.

This clonotype was counted at least ten times. This chain connects TRBV7-2 to TRBJ2-1, with D possibly TRBD2 on 6 matching bases. The CDR3 has 13 residues. The ends were cut back, 4 bases at V and 7 bases at J, with 11 bases in the middle. Germline V gene data show CDR1 as SGHTA and CDR2 as FQGNSA. The CDR3 coding sequence is TGTGCCAGCAGCTCCTATGGAGGGAATGAGCAGTTCTTC. Its translation: CASSSYGGNEQFF.

This clonotype showed up many times. J is TRBJ2-7 and V is TRBV12-3 or TRBV12-4; 8 nucleotides align to TRBD2. The length of the CDR3 is 15 residues. V gave up 0 bases and J gave up 3 bases; unmatched junction bases: 4. CDR3 bases: TGTGCCAGCAGTTTAGCGGGACTAGGCGTCTACGAGCAGTACTTC. This translates into CASSLAGLGVYEQYF.

This clonotype has a count of ten or more. V is TRBV4-1 and J is TRBJ2-2; D is undetermined. This CDR3 spans 14 amino acids. Trimming removed 3 bases at V and 4 bases at J, with 9 bases between. The germline V gene has CDR1 MGHRA and CDR2 YSYEKL. CDR3 protein: CASSQAPITGELFF. Here the CDR3 DNA reads TGCGCCAGCAGCCAGGCGCCTATCACCGGGGAGCTGTTTTTT.

This clonotype was picked up many times. The chain joins TRBV6-6 to TRBJ1-5; possible D gene TRBD1, 5 bases. Trimming left V 8 bases short and J 3 bases short, with 11 bases between. Germline V lookup: CDR1 MNHNY, CDR2 SVGAGI (reference sequence). The CDR3 loop spans 13 amino acids. This CDR3 is CASLRQINQPQHF. CDR3 in DNA: TGTGCCAGCCTCAGACAGATCAATCAGCCCCAGCATTTT.

This clonotype was seen at least ten times. V is TRBV6-2 or TRBV6-3 and J is TRBJ2-5; a possible D gene is TRBD2 (6 bases). V was clipped by 5 bases and J by 0 bases, with 13 bases between them. The CDR3 sequence is 15 residues long. From germline, CDR1 is MNHEY and CDR2 SVGEGT. The CDR3 here is CASSISGSYQETQYF. The CDR3 region has the DNA TGTGCCAGCAGTATTAGCGGCTCGTACCAAGAGACCCAGTACTTC.

This clonotype was detected many times. The J gene is TRBJ2-2, the V gene TRBV7-9, with D unresolved. Trimming pared 3 bases from V and 5 bases from J, leaving 16 bases between. The CDR3 loop spans 16 amino acids. Per the germline V gene, CDR1 is SEHNR and CDR2 is FQNEAQ (reference sequence). The CDR3 region has the DNA TGTGCCAGCAGCTTTGAAGTTTCGACCGGGACCGGGGAGCTGTTTTTT. Residues: CASSFEVSTGTGELFF.

This clonotype has a count of ten or more. This sequence joins TRBV20-1 and TRBJ1-4; 8 nucleotides match TRBD1. Looked up from germline, CDR1 is DFQATT and CDR2 is SNEGSKA (reference sequence). This CDR3 is 14 amino acids long. V shed 6 bases and J 14 bases; nucleotides not matched to a gene: 17. DNA of the CDR3: TGCAGTGCCGCTGACAGGGGCCAAGCCCGCGGTCTGTTTTTT. Translated: CSAADRGQARGLFF.

This clonotype has a count of ten or more. This sequence joins TRBV28 and TRBJ2-1, with D hard to call. Trimming took 3 bases from V and 4 from J, leaving 13 bases between them. The CDR3 loop spans 15 amino acids. Germline V gene lookup returns CDR1 MDHEN and CDR2 SYDVKM. CDR3 in amino acids: CASSFFSRRYNEQFF. CDR3 coding DNA: TGTGCCAGCAGTTTTTTCTCTCGGCGGTACAATGAGCAGTTCTTC.

This clonotype was seen only once. A read error is possible here, since a much larger clone lies one base away. J is TRBJ1-2 and V is TRBV5-1; TRBD1 is a possible D gene (6 bases). The CDR3 covers 14 residues. Deletions cut 4 bases from V and 10 bases from J, with 20 bases between. CDR1 is SGHRS and CDR2 is YFSETQ in the germline V gene. The CDR3 DNA reads TGCGCCAGCAGCACTGAGAAGGGGGTAGGGGACTACACCTTC. It is translated as CASSTEKGVGDYTF.

In its sample, this clonotype was seen many times. The chain carries TRBV15 and TRBJ2-5, with 10 bases matching TRBD2. CDR3 length: 16 residues. Looked up from germline, CDR1 is LNHNV and CDR2 is YYDKDF (reference sequence). J gave up 4 bases and V 0 bases, and 5 bases lay outside the gene matches. Here the CDR3 DNA reads TGTGCCACCAGCAGAGAAACCGCTAGCGGGAGAGAGACCCAGTACTTC. Its protein is CATSRETASGRETQYF.

In its sample, this clonotype was seen many times. V and J are TRBV28 and TRBJ2-5; TRBD2 agrees at 7 bases. This CDR3 is 14 amino acids long. The J segment lost 3 bases and the V segment lost 7 bases, leaving 8 bases of the junction unmatched. CDR1 is MDHEN and CDR2 is SYDVKM in the germline V gene. CDR3 DNA sequence: TGTGCCAGCAAGCGGGGTTACTTAAAAGAGACCCAGTACTTC. The encoded protein is CASKRGYLKETQYF.

With respect to this clonotype: A much larger clone sits a single nucleotide away, making a read error possible. The V and J genes are TRBV6-5 and TRBJ2-7; D remains ambiguous. There are 13 residues in the CDR3. Germline CDR1 MNHEY, CDR2 SVGAGI. Trimming stripped 4 bases from V and 3 bases from J, with 10 bases between. The DNA for the CDR3 is TGTGCCAGCAGTTCCGTGTCGGGCTACGAGCAGTACTTC. The encoded protein is CASSSVSGYEQYF.

This clonotype was counted at least ten times. The rearrangement links TRBV6-5 to TRBJ1-3, with TRBD1 matching 8 bases. Germline loops: CDR1 MNHEY, CDR2 SVGAGI. This CDR3 region has 16 residues. The V gene end was trimmed by 9 bases and the J gene end by 3 bases; junction bases not matched to a gene: 13. CDR3 protein: CASQAPTGADGNTIYF. Written as DNA, the CDR3 is TGTGCCAGTCAGGCCCCGACAGGGGCTGATGGAAACACCATATATTTT.

Only a few counts were recorded for this clonotype. The chain combines TRBV28 with TRBJ2-5, with 10 bases identical to TRBD2. Germline assignment: CDR1 MDHEN and CDR2 SYDVKM. Trimming removed 3 bases from V and 0 bases from J; junction bases left unmatched: 7. The CDR3 loop spans 17 amino acids. The CDR3 sequence is CASSFLTTSGYQETQYF. The DNA of the CDR3 is TGTGCCAGCAGTTTTTTGACGACTAGCGGGTACCAAGAGACCCAGTACTTC.

This clonotype was found many times. This chain links TRBV3-1 with TRBJ1-3, with unresolved D. V was pared by 3 bases and J by 1 base, with 7 bases between. From germline, CDR1 is LGHDT and CDR2 YNNKEL (reference sequence). CDR3 length equals 14 residues. The CDR3 protein is CASSQGKSGNTIYF. The CDR3 DNA reads TGTGCCAGCAGCCAGGGGAAGTCTGGAAACACCATATATTTT.

This clonotype was seen at least ten times. The chain combines TRBV12-3 or TRBV12-4 with TRBJ1-5; D not resolved. There are 15 residues in the CDR3. The V gene lost 1 base and the J gene lost 4 bases, with 11 bases spanning the gap. The CDR3 is CASSLGRDGNQPQHF. CDR3 nucleotide sequence: TGTGCCAGCAGTTTAGGTCGGGATGGTAATCAGCCCCAGCATTTT.

This clonotype was counted ten times or more. In DNA form, the CDR3 reads TGTGCCAGCAGCCCGCGACAGGGGAGAACTGAAGCTTTCTTT. This gives the protein CASSPRQGRTEAFF. V is TRBV7-2 and J is TRBJ1-1; 8 nucleotides agree with TRBD1. The J segment lost 5 bases and the V segment lost 5 bases, leaving 7 bases of the junction unmatched. The CDR3 length is 14 residues. Germline V lookup: CDR1 SGHTA, CDR2 FQGNSA.

This clonotype was observed at least ten times. This chain links TRBV12-3 or TRBV12-4 with TRBJ2-2; D possibly corresponds to TRBD2 (5 bases). The CDR3 consists of 15 residues. V lost 2 bases and J lost 1, with 8 bases in between. DNA for the CDR3: TGTGCCAGCAGTTTACGGGGAGTGAACACCGGGGAGCTGTTTTTT. Its translation: CASSLRGVNTGELFF.

This clonotype was seen repeatedly, ten times or more. The J gene is TRBJ2-7, the V gene TRBV6-5, with TRBD1 matching 7 bases. This CDR3 is 16 amino acids long. The germline V gene encodes CDR1 MNHEY and CDR2 SVGAGI. V lost 0 bases, J lost 0 bases, and 5 bases stayed unmatched. The chain's CDR3 is CASSYSVGTASYEQYF. Here the CDR3 DNA reads TGTGCCAGCAGTTACTCGGTCGGGACAGCCTCCTACGAGCAGTACTTC.

This clonotype was seen at least ten times. The chain recombines TRBV2 with TRBJ1-1; D is perhaps TRBD1 (5 bases). Trimming took off 3 bases at V and 5 bases at J, with 10 bases between the two ends. The CDR3 length is 13 residues. Germline-derived CDR1 and CDR2 are SNHLY and FYNNEI. Here the CDR3 reads CASSDVWGTEAFF. CDR3 coding DNA: TGTGCCAGCAGTGACGTATGGGGGACTGAAGCTTTCTTT.